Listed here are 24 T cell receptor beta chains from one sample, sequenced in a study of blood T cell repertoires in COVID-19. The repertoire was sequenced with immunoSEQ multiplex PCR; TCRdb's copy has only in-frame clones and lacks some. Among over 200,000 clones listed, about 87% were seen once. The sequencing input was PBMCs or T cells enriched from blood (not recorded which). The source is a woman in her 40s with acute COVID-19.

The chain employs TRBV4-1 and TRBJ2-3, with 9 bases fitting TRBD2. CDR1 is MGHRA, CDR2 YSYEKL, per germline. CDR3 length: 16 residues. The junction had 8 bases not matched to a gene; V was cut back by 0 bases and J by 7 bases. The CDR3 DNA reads TGCGCCAGCAGCCAAGATCGTCTAGCGGGAATTAATACGCAGTATTTT. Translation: CASSQDRLAGINTQYF.

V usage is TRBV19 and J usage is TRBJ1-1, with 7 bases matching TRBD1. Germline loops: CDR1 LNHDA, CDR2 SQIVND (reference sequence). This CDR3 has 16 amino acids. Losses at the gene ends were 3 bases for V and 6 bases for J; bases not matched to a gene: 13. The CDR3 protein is CASSMHTTGASAEAFF. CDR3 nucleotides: TGTGCCAGTAGTATGCATACTACAGGGGCCTCGGCTGAAGCTTTCTTT.

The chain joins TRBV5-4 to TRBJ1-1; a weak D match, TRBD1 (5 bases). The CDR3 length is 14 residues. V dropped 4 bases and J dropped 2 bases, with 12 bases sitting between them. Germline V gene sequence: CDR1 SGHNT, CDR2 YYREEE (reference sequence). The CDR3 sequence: CASSRRGGNTEAFF. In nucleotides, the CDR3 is TGTGCCAGCAGCCGCCGGGGGGGTAACACTGAAGCTTTCTTT.

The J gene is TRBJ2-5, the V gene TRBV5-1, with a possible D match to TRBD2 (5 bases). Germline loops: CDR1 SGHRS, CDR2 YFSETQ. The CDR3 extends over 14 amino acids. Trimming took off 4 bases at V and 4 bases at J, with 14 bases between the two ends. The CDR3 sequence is CASSPLRGTETQYF. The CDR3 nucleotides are TGCGCCAGCAGCCCACTCCGGGGAACAGAGACCCAGTACTTC.

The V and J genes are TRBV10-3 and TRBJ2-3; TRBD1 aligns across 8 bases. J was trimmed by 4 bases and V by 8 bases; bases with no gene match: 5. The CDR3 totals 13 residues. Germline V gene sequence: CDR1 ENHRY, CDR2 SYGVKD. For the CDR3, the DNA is TGTGCCATCTCGGACAGGGCCCCAGATACGCAGTATTTT. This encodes CAISDRAPDTQYF.

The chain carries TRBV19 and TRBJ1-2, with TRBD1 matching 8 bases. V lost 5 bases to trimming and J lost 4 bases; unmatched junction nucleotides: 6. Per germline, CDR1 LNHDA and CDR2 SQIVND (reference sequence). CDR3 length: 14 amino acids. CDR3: CASSLGTGFYGYTF. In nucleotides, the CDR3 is TGTGCCAGTAGTCTCGGGACAGGTTTCTATGGCTACACCTTC.

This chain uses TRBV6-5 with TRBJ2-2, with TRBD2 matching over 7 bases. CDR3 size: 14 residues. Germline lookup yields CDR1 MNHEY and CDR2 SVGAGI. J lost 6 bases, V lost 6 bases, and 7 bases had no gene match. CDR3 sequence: CASSQTGGPGELFF. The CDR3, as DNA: TGTGCCAGCAGCCAAACGGGGGGACCCGGGGAGCTGTTTTTT.

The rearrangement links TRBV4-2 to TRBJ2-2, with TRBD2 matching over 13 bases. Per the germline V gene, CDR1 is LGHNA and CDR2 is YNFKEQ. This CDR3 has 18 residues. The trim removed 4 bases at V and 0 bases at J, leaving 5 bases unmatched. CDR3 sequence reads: CASSPLLAGGTNTGELFF. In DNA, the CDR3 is TGTGCCAGCAGCCCCCTACTAGCGGGGGGGACGAACACCGGGGAGCTGTTTTTT.

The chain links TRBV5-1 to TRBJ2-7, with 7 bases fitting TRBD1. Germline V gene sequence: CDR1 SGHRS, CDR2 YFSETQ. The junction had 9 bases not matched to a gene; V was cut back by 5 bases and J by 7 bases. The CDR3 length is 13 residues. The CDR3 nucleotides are TGCGCCAGCAGGATAGGGGGCGCCGGGGAGCAGTACTTC. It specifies CASRIGGAGEQYF.

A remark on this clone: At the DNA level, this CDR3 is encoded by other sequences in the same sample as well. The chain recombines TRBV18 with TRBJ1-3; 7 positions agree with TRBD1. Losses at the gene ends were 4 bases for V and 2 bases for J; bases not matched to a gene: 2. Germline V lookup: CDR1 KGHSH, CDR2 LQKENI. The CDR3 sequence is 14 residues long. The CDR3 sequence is CASSLQGAGNTIYF. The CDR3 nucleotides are TGTGCCAGCTCACTCCAGGGGGCTGGAAACACCATATATTTT.

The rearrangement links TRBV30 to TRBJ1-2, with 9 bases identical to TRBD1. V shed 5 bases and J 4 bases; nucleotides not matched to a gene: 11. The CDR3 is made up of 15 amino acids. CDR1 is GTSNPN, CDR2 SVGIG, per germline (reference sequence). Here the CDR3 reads CAWALWDRAGYGYTF. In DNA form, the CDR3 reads TGTGCCTGGGCCCTGTGGGACAGGGCGGGCTATGGCTACACCTTC. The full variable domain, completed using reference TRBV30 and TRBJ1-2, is SQTIHQWPATLVQPVGSPLSLECTVEGTSNPNLYWYRQAAGRGLQLLFYSVGIGQISSEVPQNLSASRPQDRQFILSSKKLLLSDSGFYLCAWALWDRAGYGYTFGSGTRLTVV.

The CDR3: CASSPRDRAGTYEQYF. CDR3 in DNA: TGTGCCAGCTCACCTCGCGACAGGGCCGGAACCTACGAGCAGTACTTC. V is TRBV18 and J is TRBJ2-7, with TRBD1 identical over 7 bases. CDR1 KGHSH and CDR2 LQKENI come from the germline V gene. The J segment lost 2 bases and the V segment lost 3 bases, leaving 10 bases of the junction unmatched. The CDR3 sequence is 16 residues long. The complete variable domain, with remaining parts taken from reference TRBV18 and TRBJ2-7, reads NAGVMQNPRHLVRRRGQEARLRCSPMKGHSHVYWYRQLPEEGLKFMVYLQKENIIDESGMPKERFSAEFPKEGPSILRIQQVVRGDSAAYFCASSPRDRAGTYEQYFGPGTRLTVT.

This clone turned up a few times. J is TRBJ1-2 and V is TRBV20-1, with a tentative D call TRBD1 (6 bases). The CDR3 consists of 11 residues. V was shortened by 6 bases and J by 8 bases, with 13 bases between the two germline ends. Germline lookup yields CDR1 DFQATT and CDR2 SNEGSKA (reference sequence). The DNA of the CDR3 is TGCAGTGCCCAAACAGGGTTCGGCTACACCTTC. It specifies CSAQTGFGYTF.

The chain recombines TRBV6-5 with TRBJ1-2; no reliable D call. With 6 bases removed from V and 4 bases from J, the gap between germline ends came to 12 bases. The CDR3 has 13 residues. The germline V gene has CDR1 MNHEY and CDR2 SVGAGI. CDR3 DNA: TGTGCCAGCAGGAACCCCCCAGGCTATGGCTACACCTTC. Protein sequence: CASRNPPGYGYTF.

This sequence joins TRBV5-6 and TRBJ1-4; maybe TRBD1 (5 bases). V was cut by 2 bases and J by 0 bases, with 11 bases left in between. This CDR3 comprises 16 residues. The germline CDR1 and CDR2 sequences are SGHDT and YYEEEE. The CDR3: CASSLRQLSTNEKLFF. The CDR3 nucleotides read TGTGCCAGCAGCTTAAGACAGCTATCAACTAATGAAAAACTGTTTTTT.

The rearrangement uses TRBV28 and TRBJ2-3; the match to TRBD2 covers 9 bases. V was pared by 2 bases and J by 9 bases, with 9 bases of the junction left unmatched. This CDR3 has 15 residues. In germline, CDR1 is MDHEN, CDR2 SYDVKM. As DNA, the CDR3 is TGTGCCAGCAGTTTAGTAGCGGGGGAGCTATCGACGCAGTATTTT. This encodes CASSLVAGELSTQYF.

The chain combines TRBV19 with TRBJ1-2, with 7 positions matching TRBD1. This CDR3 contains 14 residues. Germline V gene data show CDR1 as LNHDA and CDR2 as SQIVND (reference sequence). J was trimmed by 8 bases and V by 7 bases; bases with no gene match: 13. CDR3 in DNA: TGTGCCAGTAAGCTACCCGGACAGGCTCAGGGCTACACCTTC. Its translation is CASKLPGQAQGYTF.

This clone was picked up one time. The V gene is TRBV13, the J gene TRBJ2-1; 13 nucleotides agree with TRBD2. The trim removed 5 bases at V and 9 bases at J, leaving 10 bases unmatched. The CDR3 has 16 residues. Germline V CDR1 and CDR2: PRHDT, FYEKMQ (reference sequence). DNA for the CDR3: TGTGCCAGCAGCCCGTATGGACTAGCGGGAGACGGTGAGCAGTTCTTC. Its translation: CASSPYGLAGDGEQFF.

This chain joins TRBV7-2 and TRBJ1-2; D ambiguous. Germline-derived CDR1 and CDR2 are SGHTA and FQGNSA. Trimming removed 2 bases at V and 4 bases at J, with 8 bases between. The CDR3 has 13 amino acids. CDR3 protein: CASSLSESYGYTF. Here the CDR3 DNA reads TGTGCCAGCAGCTTATCGGAGAGCTATGGCTACACCTTC. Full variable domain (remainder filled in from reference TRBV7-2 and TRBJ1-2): GAGVSQSPSNKVTEKGKDVELRCDPISGHTALYWYRQSLGQGLEFLIYFQGNSAPDKSGLPSDRFSAERTGGSVSTLTIQRTQQEDSAVYLCASSLSESYGYTFGSGTRLTVV.

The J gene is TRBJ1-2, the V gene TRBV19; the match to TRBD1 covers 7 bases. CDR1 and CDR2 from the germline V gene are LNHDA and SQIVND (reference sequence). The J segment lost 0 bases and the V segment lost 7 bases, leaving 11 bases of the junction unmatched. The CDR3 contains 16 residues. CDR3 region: CASTRGATGANYGYTF. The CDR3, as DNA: TGTGCCAGTACCCGAGGGGCCACAGGGGCTAACTATGGCTACACCTTC.

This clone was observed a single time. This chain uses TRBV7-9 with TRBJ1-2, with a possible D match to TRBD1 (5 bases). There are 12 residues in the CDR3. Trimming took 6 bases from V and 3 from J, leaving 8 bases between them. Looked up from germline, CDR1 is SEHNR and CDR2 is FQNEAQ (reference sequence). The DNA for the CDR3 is TGTGCCAGCAGTCAACAGGACTATGGCTACACCTTC. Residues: CASSQQDYGYTF.

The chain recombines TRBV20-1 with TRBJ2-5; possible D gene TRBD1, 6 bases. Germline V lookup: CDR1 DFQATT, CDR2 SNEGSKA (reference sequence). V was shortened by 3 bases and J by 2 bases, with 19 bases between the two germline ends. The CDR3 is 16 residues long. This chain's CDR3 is CSASGRPGTRQETQYF. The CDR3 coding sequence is TGCAGTGCTAGTGGCCGACCCGGGACACGGCAAGAGACCCAGTACTTC.

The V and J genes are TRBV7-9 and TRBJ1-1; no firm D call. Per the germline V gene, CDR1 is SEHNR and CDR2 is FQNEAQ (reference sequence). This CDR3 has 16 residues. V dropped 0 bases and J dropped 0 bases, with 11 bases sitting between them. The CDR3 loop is CASSLARGGMNTEAFF. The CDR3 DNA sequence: TGTGCCAGCAGCTTAGCGCGAGGAGGGATGAACACTGAAGCTTTCTTT.

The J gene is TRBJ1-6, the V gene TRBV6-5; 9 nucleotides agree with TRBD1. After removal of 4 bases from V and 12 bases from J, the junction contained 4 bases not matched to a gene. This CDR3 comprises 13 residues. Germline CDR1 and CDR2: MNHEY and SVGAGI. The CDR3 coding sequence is TGTGCCAGCAGTTTGGACAGGGGCCTACCCCTCCACTTT. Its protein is CASSLDRGLPLHF.